These 21 T cell receptor beta chains originate from one sample sequenced in a study of CD8+CD57+ T cells in acquired aplastic anemia. Patients included in sequencing had previously demonstrated CD8+CD57+ cell expansion by flow cytometry. Genomic DNA templated the TCR beta VDJ and CDR3 profiling. From the reads, TCRdb called clonotypes with MiXCR, one entry per CDR3 protein. The table includes 150,000 to 200,000 distinct CDR3 sequences, around half detected once. The sample comprised sorted CD4+, CD8+, or CD8+CD57+ T cells (not recorded which) from PBMCs. The receptors were gathered from a human donor with aplastic anemia.

In its sample, this clonotype was seen a few times. The chain couples TRBV10-3 to TRBJ1-6; 9 nucleotides match TRBD1. The CDR3 sequence is 16 residues long. CDR1 is ENHRY, CDR2 SYGVKD, per germline. V lost 3 bases to trimming and J lost 8 bases; unmatched junction nucleotides: 8. CDR3 region: CAISDPQGALDSPLHF. The CDR3 DNA is TGTGCCATCAGTGACCCACAGGGGGCATTAGATTCACCCCTCCACTTT.

The rearrangement joins TRBV9 to TRBJ1-6; D unclear. The ends were cut back, 5 bases at V and 10 bases at J, with 10 bases in the middle. The CDR3 contains 12 residues. Per germline, CDR1 SGDLS and CDR2 YYNGEE. The CDR3 protein is CASSPGVSPLHF. CDR3 nucleotides: TGTGCCAGCAGTCCAGGTGTGTCACCCCTCCACTTT.

Concerning this clonotype itself: This clone may be a read error of a much larger clone one base away. The chain has TRBV9 and TRBJ2-5; no firm D call. Trimming cost V 0 bases and J 2 bases, with 8 bases left between them. This CDR3 has 14 amino acids. From germline, CDR1 is SGDLS and CDR2 YYNGEE. The CDR3 loop reads CASSVGREQETQYF. The CDR3 nucleotides are TGTGCCAGCAGCGTAGGTAGGGAACAAGAGACCCAGTACTTC.

Many counts were recorded for this clonotype. The chain uses TRBV11-1 and TRBJ2-2; 7 nucleotides align to TRBD1. Germline values: CDR1 SGHAT, CDR2 FQDESV (reference sequence). This CDR3 is 15 amino acids long. Unmatched junction bases numbered 5, after V lost 5 bases and J lost 2 bases. As DNA, the CDR3 is TGTGCCAGCAGCCCCACAGGGGTCAACACCGGGGAGCTGTTTTTT. It translates to CASSPTGVNTGELFF. The full variable domain, with the rest looked up from reference TRBV11-1 and TRBJ2-2, is EAEVAQSPRYKITEKSQAVAFWCDPISGHATLYWYRQILGQGPELLVQFQDESVVDDSQLPKDRFSAERLKGVDSTLKIQPAELGDSAMYLCASSPTGVNTGELFFGEGSRLTVL.

In its sample, this clonotype was seen many times. V is TRBV6-4 and J is TRBJ1-1, with a possible D match to TRBD1 (5 bases). The CDR3 runs to 14 residues. The germline V and J ends were trimmed by 2 bases and 4 bases, with 11 bases remaining between them. Per germline, CDR1 MRHNA and CDR2 SNTAGT. The DNA of the CDR3 is TGTGCCAGCAGTGACGGGGGTAAGGGCACTGAAGCTTTCTTT. Translated, it gives CASSDGGKGTEAFF.

The J gene is TRBJ2-7, the V gene TRBV25-1; maybe TRBD1 (6 bases). CDR1 MGHDK and CDR2 SYGVNS come from the germline V gene. Trimming took off 1 base at V and 4 bases at J, with 11 bases between the two ends. The CDR3 consists of 14 residues. DNA for the CDR3: TGTGCCAGCAGTGAATTAACAGGGTTATACGAGCAGTACTTC. Translating it yields CASSELTGLYEQYF.

This clonotype was counted only a few times. The V gene is TRBV29-1, the J gene TRBJ2-3, with TRBD1 matching 7 bases. Germline assignment: CDR1 SQVTM and CDR2 ANQGSEA. V lost 5 bases to trimming and J lost 2 bases; unmatched junction nucleotides: 7. CDR3 length equals 14 residues. CDR3 loop: CSVPGQLLTDTQYF. Written as DNA, the CDR3 is TGCAGCGTTCCGGGACAGCTACTCACAGATACGCAGTATTTT.

The chain is built from TRBV7-8 and TRBJ2-2; 8 bases are a match to TRBD1. CDR3 length: 13 amino acids. J gave up 8 bases and V 4 bases, and 3 bases lay outside the gene matches. Germline V gene sequence: CDR1 SGHVS, CDR2 FQNEAQ. The CDR3 reads CASSSRDRGELFF. The DNA of the CDR3 is TGTGCCAGCAGCTCCCGGGACAGGGGGGAGCTGTTTTTT. Full variable domain (outside the CDR3, taken from reference TRBV7-8 and TRBJ2-2): GAGVSQSPRYKVAKRGQDVALRCDPISGHVSLFWYQQALGQGPEFLTYFQNEAQLDKSGLPSDRFFAERPEGSVSTLKIQRTQQEDSAVYLCASSSRDRGELFFGEGSRLTVL.

This clonotype was seen at least ten times. The chain carries TRBV19 and TRBJ2-3, with TRBD2 matching 10 bases. In germline, CDR1 is LNHDA, CDR2 SQIVND (reference sequence). This CDR3 has 16 amino acids. Trimming at V came to 2 bases and at J to 2 bases, leaving 4 bases not matched to a gene. CDR3 DNA sequence: TGTGCCAGTAGTATATTAGCGGGGGGCGTCACAGATACGCAGTATTTT. Encoded protein: CASSILAGGVTDTQYF.

This clonotype was seen at least ten times. V is TRBV25-1 and J is TRBJ2-2; a possible D gene is TRBD1 (6 bases). Germline CDR1 and CDR2: MGHDK and SYGVNS. There are 15 residues in the CDR3. Between the trimmed V and J ends, which lost 4 bases and 1 base, there was a span of 10 bases. As DNA, the CDR3 is TGTGCCAGCAGTGGGGAACAGGGGAACACCGGGGAGCTGTTTTTT. Amino acid sequence: CASSGEQGNTGELFF. The full variable domain, in which reference TRBV25-1 and TRBJ2-2 provide the parts outside the CDR3, is EADIYQTPRYLVIGTGKKITLECSQTMGHDKMYWYQQDPGMELHLIHYSYGVNSTEKGDLSSESTVSRIRTEHFPLTLESARPSHTSQYLCASSGEQGNTGELFFGEGSRLTVL.

J is TRBJ1-1 and V is TRBV10-1; no reliable D call. Trimming pared 6 bases from V and 4 bases from J, leaving 21 bases between. CDR3 size: 16 residues. CDR1 and CDR2 from the germline V gene are WNHNN and SYGVQD (reference sequence). CDR3 protein: CASSAGIRGGSTEAFF. The DNA of the CDR3 is TGCGCCAGCAGCGCGGGAATACGGGGAGGGAGCACTGAAGCTTTCTTT.

The chain couples TRBV19 to TRBJ2-1; 7 bases match TRBD2. The germline gives CDR1 LNHDA, CDR2 SQIVND (reference sequence). The CDR3 consists of 15 residues. The ends lost 3 bases at V and 0 bases at J; junction bases unmatched: 2. The CDR3 DNA follows: TGTGCCAGTAGTATCAGGACTAGCTCCTACAATGAGCAGTTCTTC. Protein product: CASSIRTSSYNEQFF.

This clonotype came up many times. This chain links TRBV20-1 with TRBJ2-7; D possibly corresponds to TRBD2 (6 bases). From germline, CDR1 is DFQATT and CDR2 SNEGSKA (reference sequence). The CDR3 length is 12 residues. The ends were cut back, 3 bases at V and 3 bases at J, with 9 bases in the middle. CDR3 residues: CSARGDFYEQYF. The DNA of the CDR3 is TGCAGTGCTAGGGGGGACTTCTACGAGCAGTACTTC.

The chain combines TRBV24-1 with TRBJ2-1; no clear D. Germline V lookup: CDR1 KGHDR, CDR2 SFDVKD. This CDR3 spans 14 amino acids. Between the trimmed V and J ends, which lost 7 bases and 2 bases, there was a span of 11 bases. CDR3 DNA: TGTGCCACCAGCCTGACTGGGACCTACAATGAGCAGTTCTTC. Protein: CATSLTGTYNEQFF.

The chain links TRBV29-1 to TRBJ2-2; possible D gene TRBD2, 5 bases. Deletions cut 4 bases from V and 5 bases from J, with 11 bases between. The CDR3 sequence is 13 residues long. Germline CDR1 is SQVTM and CDR2 is ANQGSEA. In nucleotides, the CDR3 is TGCAGCGTTGTGGGAGTGGGGACCGGGGAGCTGTTTTTT. Encoded protein: CSVVGVGTGELFF.

This clonotype was detected ten times or more. This chain connects TRBV6-1 to TRBJ2-7; 11 bases are shared with TRBD2. The CDR3 spans 17 residues. Trimming removed 6 bases from V and 3 bases from J; junction bases left unmatched: 13. CDR1 and CDR2 (germline): MNHNS, SASEGT. The CDR3 spells CASRTYITSGGVYEQYF. CDR3 nucleotide sequence: TGTGCCAGCAGAACCTACATAACTAGCGGGGGTGTCTACGAGCAGTACTTC.

In the case of this clonotype: It may be a read error: a sequence one base away is much more abundant. The chain has TRBV6-5 and TRBJ1-2, with TRBD1 as a possible D gene (5 bases). Trimming cost V 7 bases and J 6 bases, with 15 bases left between them. Germline CDR1 and CDR2: MNHEY and SVGAGI. The CDR3 sequence is 13 residues long. CDR3 coding DNA: TGTGCCAGCAATTTCGGGGACCTCCATGGCTACACCTTC. This translates into CASNFGDLHGYTF.

Comment on this clonotype: One end of the junction does not line up with germline, which may come from a read error. The chain employs TRBV19 and TRBJ2-2; D is possibly TRBD1 (6 bases). CDR3 length: 13 residues. The germline V gene encodes CDR1 LNHDA and CDR2 SQIVND (reference sequence). As DNA, the CDR3 is TGTGCCAGTACCATCAGGGACACCGGGGAGCTGCTTTTT. This translates into CASTIRDTGELLF.

V and J are TRBV5-1 and TRBJ2-3; 15 nucleotides line up with TRBD2. J lost 3 bases, V lost 3 bases, and 8 bases had no gene match. The germline V gene encodes CDR1 SGHRS and CDR2 YFSETQ. CDR3 length: 18 residues. CDR3 in amino acids: CASSWGQGTSGGTDTQYF. CDR3 nucleotide sequence: TGCGCCAGCAGCTGGGGACAGGGGACTAGCGGGGGGACAGATACGCAGTATTTT. Variable domain in full (rest from reference TRBV5-1 and TRBJ2-3): KAGVTQTPRYLIKTRGQQVTLSCSPISGHRSVSWYQQTPGQGLQFLFEYFSETQRNKGNFPGRFSGRQFSNSRSEMNVSTLELGDSALYLCASSWGQGTSGGTDTQYFGPGTRLTVL.

There are many counts of this clonotype. The rearrangement links TRBV5-1 to TRBJ1-2; D is ambiguous. The V and J ends lost 4 bases and 3 bases respectively, with 13 bases between them. This CDR3 is 14 amino acids long. Germline V lookup: CDR1 SGHRS, CDR2 YFSETQ. The CDR3 spells CASSPSGVDYGYTF. CDR3 coding DNA: TGCGCCAGCAGCCCGAGTGGAGTCGACTATGGCTACACCTTC.

Ten or more counts support this clonotype. This chain uses TRBV13 with TRBJ1-2; no clear D. CDR1 and CDR2 from the germline V gene are PRHDT and FYEKMQ (reference sequence). CDR3 length: 11 residues. The ends were cut back, 6 bases at V and 4 bases at J, with 6 bases in the middle. The CDR3 nucleotides read TGTGCCAGCAGGATGGGCTATGGCTACACCTTC. It encodes CASRMGYGYTF.